The 14 T cell receptor beta chains below come from one sample, sequenced in a study of blood T cells in healthy people across ages. A second PCR of about 7 to 12 cycles used a sample-barcoded 5' primer and a J-beta primer mix. MiXCR, run by TCRdb on the 5' RACE reads, gives a single entry per CDR3 protein. Among about a million distinct CDR3 sequences, about 53% were seen once, and the ten largest hold 20% to 25%. Input material: blood. Receptors were obtained from a woman aged 60-70 years in good health.

This sequence joins TRBV28 and TRBJ2-5; a weak D match, TRBD1 (6 bases). CDR1 is MDHEN, CDR2 SYDVKM, per germline. This CDR3 has 16 amino acids. Trimming left V 5 bases short and J 2 bases short, with 18 bases between. In DNA, the CDR3 is TGTGCCAGCAGTCCCCTCCGGGACACAAAGCAAGAGACCCAGTACTTC. Protein: CASSPLRDTKQETQYF. Variable domain in full (rest from reference TRBV28 and TRBJ2-5): DVKVTQSSRYLVKRTGEKVFLECVQDMDHENMFWYRQDPGLGLRLIYFSYDVKMKEKGDIPEGYSVSREKKERFSLILESASTNQTSMYLCASSPLRDTKQETQYFGPGTRLLVL.

V is TRBV20-1 and J is TRBJ1-2, with 7 nucleotides matching TRBD1. Trimming cost V 5 bases and J 6 bases; bases outside gene matches: 9. The length of the CDR3 is 13 residues. Per the germline V gene, CDR1 is DFQATT and CDR2 is SNEGSKA (reference sequence). As DNA, the CDR3 is TGCAGTGCTGAAGGAGACAGGGTGGATGGCTACACCTTC. This encodes CSAEGDRVDGYTF.

The CDR3 coding sequence is TGTGCCTGGCAGAGAGGTGCTTTATGGGAGACCCAGTACTTC. It yields the protein CAWQRGALWETQYF. The chain recombines TRBV30 with TRBJ2-7; D is ambiguous. The J call may be wrong; the DNA end is better matched by TRBJ2-5. The CDR3 runs 14 residues. Germline CDR1 is GTSNPN and CDR2 is SVGIG (reference sequence).

The chain links TRBV5-5 to TRBJ2-3; 10 positions match TRBD2. CDR1 is SGHKS, CDR2 YYEKEE, per germline (reference sequence). This CDR3 contains 16 residues. V gave up 3 bases and J gave up 5 bases; unmatched junction bases: 9. Here the CDR3 DNA reads TGTGCCAGCAGCTCCGCTAGCGGGAGAGTTAAAGATACGCAGTATTTT. Translated, it gives CASSSASGRVKDTQYF.

The chain employs TRBV27 and TRBJ1-5; D gene unclear. The CDR3 has 13 amino acids. The V end lost 1 base, the J end lost 7 bases, and 8 bases lay between the germline ends. The germline gives CDR1 MNHEY, CDR2 SMNVEV (reference sequence). The CDR3 DNA is TGTGCCAGCAGTTTATGGCAGGAGCAGCCCCAGCATTTT. Translated, it gives CASSLWQEQPQHF.

The chain combines TRBV10-3 with TRBJ2-3; D is uncertain. The CDR3 contains 15 residues. Deletions cut 0 bases from V and 1 base from J, with 8 bases between. Germline assignment: CDR1 ENHRY and CDR2 SYGVKD. DNA of the CDR3: TGTGCCATCAGTGAGTCGGTAGCAGGCACAGATACGCAGTATTTT. Protein sequence: CAISESVAGTDTQYF.

The chain joins TRBV7-2 to TRBJ2-1, with 9 bases aligning to TRBD2. With V trimmed by 0 bases and J by 12 bases, 3 bases remained unmatched. CDR1 is SGHTA, CDR2 FQGNSA, per germline. The CDR3 extends over 13 amino acids. The CDR3 coding sequence is TGTGCCAGCAGCTTAGCGACTAGCGGTCTGCAGTTCTTC. Its translation is CASSLATSGLQFF.

J is TRBJ1-2 and V is TRBV28; 10 nucleotides agree with TRBD1. The ends lost 4 bases at V and 3 bases at J; junction bases unmatched: 8. This CDR3 region has 16 residues. Germline V gives CDR1 MDHEN, CDR2 SYDVKM. CDR3 in amino acids: CASSSGTGAIYYGYTF. The CDR3, as DNA: TGTGCCAGCAGTTCAGGGACAGGGGCGATTTACTATGGCTACACCTTC.

The chain recombines TRBV12-3 or TRBV12-4 with TRBJ2-2; 9 bases match TRBD2. V lost 8 bases, J lost 6 bases, and 4 bases stayed unmatched. This CDR3 spans 13 amino acids. The CDR3 spells CASCSGSSGELFF. As DNA, the CDR3 is TGTGCCAGCTGTAGCGGGAGCTCCGGGGAGCTGTTTTTT.

This clonotype was found once. The rearrangement joins TRBV29-1 to TRBJ2-3, with D possibly being TRBD2 (5 bases). This CDR3 is 15 amino acids long. Germline V gene sequence: CDR1 SQVTM, CDR2 ANQGSEA. Trimming removed 4 bases at V and 6 bases at J, with 20 bases between. The CDR3 loop reads CSVVHPLGDTDTQYF. For the CDR3, the DNA is TGCAGCGTTGTTCATCCCCTCGGGGATACGGATACGCAGTATTTT.

The genes are TRBV24-1 and TRBJ2-1; D perhaps matches TRBD1 (6 bases). The CDR3 covers 15 residues. The V gene's germline CDR1 is KGHDR and CDR2 SFDVKD. V lost 2 bases to trimming and J lost 9 bases, with 16 bases between them. The CDR3, as DNA: TGTGCCACCAGTGATTCGTGGGGGCAGGGATCTGAGCAGTTCTTC. Protein product: CATSDSWGQGSEQFF.

V is TRBV9 and J is TRBJ1-2, with D perhaps matching TRBD1 (6 bases). CDR3 length equals 14 residues. V was trimmed by 3 bases and J by 4 bases, leaving 13 bases between them. The germline gives CDR1 SGDLS, CDR2 YYNGEE. The DNA of the CDR3 is TGTGCCAGCAGCGCCGCAGCGGACAGCTATGGCTACACCTTC. Translation gives CASSAAADSYGYTF.

This clonotype was seen a handful of times. The chain carries TRBV4-3 and TRBJ2-4; D ambiguous. Per germline, CDR1 LGHNA and CDR2 YSLEER. The V end lost 1 base, the J end lost 7 bases, and 11 bases lay between the germline ends. The CDR3 has 14 amino acids. The CDR3 sequence: CASSQGDSRNIQYF. The CDR3 DNA is TGCGCCAGCAGCCAAGGAGACTCGAGGAACATTCAGTACTTC.

This clonotype was seen repeatedly, ten times or more. This CDR3 is CSVRTGASHNEQFF. The CDR3 region has the DNA TGCAGCGTGAGGACAGGCGCGTCACATAATGAGCAGTTCTTC. V is TRBV29-1 and J is TRBJ2-1, with 7 bases identical to TRBD1. V was pared by 6 bases and J by 7 bases, with 12 bases of the junction left unmatched. This CDR3 is built from 14 residues. The germline gives CDR1 SQVTM, CDR2 ANQGSEA.